The T cell receptor beta chain described here comes from a study of cytomegalovirus exposure and HLA in healthy donors. Worth noting for this clone: The antigen is undetermined.

Study outcomes and limitations: Despite most TCR sequences being rare, some public TCRs occurred in many donors. Investigators reported 164 TCR beta chains as tied to cytomegalovirus.

TCRdb keeps only in-frame clones here, not all; method: immunoSEQ multiplex PCR. The data contain 300,000 to 450,000 clones, roughly 89% of them singletons. CDR3 size: 17 residues. V shed 2 bases and J 1 base; nucleotides not matched to a gene: 4. In germline, CDR1 is SGHRS, CDR2 YFSETQ. It was the approximately 120-subject validation cohort, separate from the approximately 700-subject first cohort, to which the donors belonged. This clonotype was sampled from a woman between 18 and 29 years old in good health and CMV-seronegative. Sequencing used PBMCs. This rearrangement joins TRBV5-1 to TRBJ2-7; 15 nucleotides agree with TRBD2. The CDR3 loop is CASSFGLAGGQSYEQYF. CDR3 nucleotides: TGCGCCAGCAGCTTTGGACTAGCGGGAGGGCAGTCCTACGAGCAGTACTTC.